The 5 T cell receptor beta chains in this list originate from one sample, sequenced in a study of cytomegalovirus exposure and HLA in healthy donors (dated by TCRdb to 2016 to 2017). Library preparation used the immunoSEQ multiplex PCR assay. For the multiplex PCR, a mixture combining 60 forward primers for TCR Vbeta segments and 13 reverse primers for TCR Jbeta segments was used. Here the immuneACCESS table is served through TCRdb, limited to in-frame sequences with V and J called. Missing clones are a known gap in these copies; in checked studies unresolved V genes cover under half, and the rest lacks a known reason. Recorded for this sample are 150,000 to 180,000 clones; 65% to 85% of them occurred a single time. About 5.6% of the sample is taken by the ten largest. Sequencing was carried out using PBMCs. The receptors originated from a woman aged 40 to 50 in good health and CMV-seropositive.

The CDR3 here is CASSFTGDTQYF. The CDR3 nucleotides are TGCGCCAGCAGCTTTACGGGGGATACGCAGTATTTT. The chain is built from TRBV5-1 and TRBJ2-3, with a weak D call TRBD2 (5 bases). This CDR3 has 12 amino acids. The germline V and J ends were trimmed by 2 bases and 6 bases, with 7 bases remaining between them. Germline V CDR1 and CDR2: SGHRS, YFSETQ.

V and J are TRBV6-1 and TRBJ1-2, with 10 bases identical to TRBD1. There are 17 residues in the CDR3. V shed 4 bases, J shed 3 bases, and the junction held 11 bases outside the gene matches. Germline V lookup: CDR1 MNHNS, CDR2 SASEGT. Written as DNA, the CDR3 is TGTGCCAGCAGTGCGGGACAGGGGAGGCTCGGGGACTATGGCTACACCTTC. This encodes CASSAGQGRLGDYGYTF.

This clone occurred a few times. The rearrangement links TRBV2 to TRBJ2-3; tentative D call: TRBD2 (5 bases). CDR1 is SNHLY, CDR2 FYNNEI, per germline. The CDR3 is 12 amino acids. V lost 6 bases, J lost 4 bases, and 8 bases lay in between. CDR3 protein: CASRLAPDTQYF. As DNA, the CDR3 is TGTGCCAGCAGGCTAGCTCCAGATACGCAGTATTTT.

The chain links TRBV23-1 to TRBJ1-1; TRBD1 aligns across 7 bases. TRBV23-1 is assigned to the ORF class and has an uncertain function. The CDR3 contains 14 residues. The junction had 12 bases not matched to a gene; V was cut back by 11 bases and J by 3 bases. The CDR3 here is CAGEDRAEDTEAFF. Here the CDR3 DNA reads TGCGCCGGCGAAGACAGGGCCGAGGACACTGAAGCTTTCTTT.

The chain is built from TRBV7-9 and TRBJ2-7; 14 nucleotides agree with TRBD2. Germline V CDR1 and CDR2: SEHNR, FQNEAQ (reference sequence). The length of the CDR3 is 16 residues. The V gene end was trimmed by 0 bases and the J gene end by 5 bases; junction bases not matched to a gene: 3. DNA of the CDR3: TGTGCCAGCAGCTTAGCGCAGGGACTAGCGGGAGACGAGCAGTACTTC. This encodes CASSLAQGLAGDEQYF.